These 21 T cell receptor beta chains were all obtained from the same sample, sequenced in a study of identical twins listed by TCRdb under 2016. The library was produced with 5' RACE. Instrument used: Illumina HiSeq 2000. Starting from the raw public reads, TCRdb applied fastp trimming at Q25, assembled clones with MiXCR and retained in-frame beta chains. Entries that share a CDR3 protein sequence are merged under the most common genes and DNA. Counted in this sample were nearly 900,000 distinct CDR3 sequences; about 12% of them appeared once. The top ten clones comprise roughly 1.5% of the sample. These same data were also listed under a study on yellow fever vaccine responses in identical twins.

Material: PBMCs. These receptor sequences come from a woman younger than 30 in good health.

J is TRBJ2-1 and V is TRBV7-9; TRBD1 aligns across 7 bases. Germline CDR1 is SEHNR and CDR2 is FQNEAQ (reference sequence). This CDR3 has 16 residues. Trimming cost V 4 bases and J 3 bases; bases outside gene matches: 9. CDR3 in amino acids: CASSSKMGQRYNEQFF. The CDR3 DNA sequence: TGTGCCAGCAGCTCGAAAATGGGACAGCGCTACAATGAGCAGTTCTTC. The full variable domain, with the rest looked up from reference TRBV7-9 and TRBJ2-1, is DTGVSQNPRHKITKRGQNVTFRCDPISEHNRLYWYRQTLGQGPEFLTYFQNEAQLEKSRLLSDRFSAERPKGSFSTLEIQRTEQGDSAMYLCASSSKMGQRYNEQFFGPGTRLTVL.

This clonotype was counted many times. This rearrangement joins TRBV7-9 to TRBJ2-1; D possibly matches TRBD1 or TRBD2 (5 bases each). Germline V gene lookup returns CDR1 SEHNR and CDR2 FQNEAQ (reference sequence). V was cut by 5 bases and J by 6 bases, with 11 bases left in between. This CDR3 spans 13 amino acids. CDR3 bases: TGTGCCAGCAGCGTGGGACCTAGCAATGAGCAGTTCTTC. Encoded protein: CASSVGPSNEQFF.

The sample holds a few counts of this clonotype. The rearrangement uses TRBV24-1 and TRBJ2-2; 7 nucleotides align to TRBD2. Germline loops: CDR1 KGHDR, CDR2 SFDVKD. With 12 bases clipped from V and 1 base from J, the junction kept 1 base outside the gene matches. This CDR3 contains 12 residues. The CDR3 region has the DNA TGTGCCTCGGGGGGGAACACCGGGGAGCTGTTTTTT. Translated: CASGGNTGELFF.

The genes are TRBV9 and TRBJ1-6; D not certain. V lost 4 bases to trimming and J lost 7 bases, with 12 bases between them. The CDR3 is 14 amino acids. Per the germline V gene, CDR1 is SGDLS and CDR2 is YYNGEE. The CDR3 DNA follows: TGTGCCAGCAGCCCCCGACTCCCGAATTCACCCCTCCACTTT. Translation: CASSPRLPNSPLHF.

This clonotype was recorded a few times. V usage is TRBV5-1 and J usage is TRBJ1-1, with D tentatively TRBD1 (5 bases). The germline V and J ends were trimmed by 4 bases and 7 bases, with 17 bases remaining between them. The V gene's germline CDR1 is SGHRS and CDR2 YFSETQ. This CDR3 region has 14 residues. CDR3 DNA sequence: TGCGCCAGCAGCCGTGAAGGGACGGCGGGTGAAGCTTTCTTT. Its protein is CASSREGTAGEAFF. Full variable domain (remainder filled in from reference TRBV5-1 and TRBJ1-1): KAGVTQTPRYLIKTRGQQVTLSCSPISGHRSVSWYQQTPGQGLQFLFEYFSETQRNKGNFPGRFSGRQFSNSRSEMNVSTLELGDSALYLCASSREGTAGEAFFGQGTRLTVV.

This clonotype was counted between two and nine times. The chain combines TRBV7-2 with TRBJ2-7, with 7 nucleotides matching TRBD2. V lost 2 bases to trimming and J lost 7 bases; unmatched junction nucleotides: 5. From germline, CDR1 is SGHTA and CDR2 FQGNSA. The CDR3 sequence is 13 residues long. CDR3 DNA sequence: TGTGCCAGCAGCTTAAGCCTAGCGGCTGAGCAGTACTTC. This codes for CASSLSLAAEQYF.

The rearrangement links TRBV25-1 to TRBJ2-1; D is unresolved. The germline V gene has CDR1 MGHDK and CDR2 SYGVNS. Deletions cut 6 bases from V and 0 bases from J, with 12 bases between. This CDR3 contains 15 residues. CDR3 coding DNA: TGTGCCAGCAGACCTCTAGAAAGCTCCTACAATGAGCAGTTCTTC. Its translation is CASRPLESSYNEQFF. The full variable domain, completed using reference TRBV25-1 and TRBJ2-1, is EADIYQTPRYLVIGTGKKITLECSQTMGHDKMYWYQQDPGMELHLIHYSYGVNSTEKGDLSSESTVSRIRTEHFPLTLESARPSHTSQYLCASRPLESSYNEQFFGPGTRLTVL.

The CDR3 here is CASSLGQVYEQYV. CDR3 sequence (DNA): TGTGCCAGCAGCCTAGGACAGGTCTACGAGCAGTACGTC. The gene calls are TRBV12-3 or TRBV12-4 and TRBJ2-7; 7 nucleotides agree with TRBD1. Losses at the gene ends were 6 bases for V and 3 bases for J; bases not matched to a gene: 5. The CDR3 sequence is 13 residues long.

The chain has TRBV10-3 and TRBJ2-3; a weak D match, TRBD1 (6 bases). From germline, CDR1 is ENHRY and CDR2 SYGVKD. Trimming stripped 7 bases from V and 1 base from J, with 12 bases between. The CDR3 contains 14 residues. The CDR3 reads CAITRTAGTDTQYF. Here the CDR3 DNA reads TGTGCCATCACCCGGACAGCCGGCACAGATACGCAGTATTTT.

The CDR3 DNA follows: TGTGCCAGCAGCGAAGAGTGGCCGGGCCCCCTGGGAGAGACCCAGTACTTC. This translates into CASSEEWPGPLGETQYF. The chain uses TRBV11-2 and TRBJ2-5; D is undetermined. The CDR3 runs 17 residues. The V end lost 5 bases, the J end lost 4 bases, and 23 bases lay between the germline ends. CDR1 is SGHAT and CDR2 is FQNNGV in the germline V gene.

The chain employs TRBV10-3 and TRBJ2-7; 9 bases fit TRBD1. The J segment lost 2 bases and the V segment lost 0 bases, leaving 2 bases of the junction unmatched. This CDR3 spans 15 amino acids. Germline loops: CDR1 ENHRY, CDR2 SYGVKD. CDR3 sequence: CAISESRDRAYEQYF. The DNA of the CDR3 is TGTGCCATCAGTGAGTCTCGGGACAGGGCCTACGAGCAGTACTTC.

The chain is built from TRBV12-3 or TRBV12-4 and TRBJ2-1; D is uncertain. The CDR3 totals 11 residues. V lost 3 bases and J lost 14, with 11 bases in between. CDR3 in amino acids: CASSFSDSEFF. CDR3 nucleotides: TGTGCCAGCAGTTTCAGTGACTCGGAGTTCTTC.

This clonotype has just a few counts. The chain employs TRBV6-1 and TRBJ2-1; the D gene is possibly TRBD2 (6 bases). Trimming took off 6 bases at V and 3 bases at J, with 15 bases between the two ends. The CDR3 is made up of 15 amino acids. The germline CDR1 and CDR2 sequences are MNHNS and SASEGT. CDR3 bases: TGTGCCAGCAGACTGAATCGGGACTTCTACAATGAGCAGTTCTTC. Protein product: CASRLNRDFYNEQFF.

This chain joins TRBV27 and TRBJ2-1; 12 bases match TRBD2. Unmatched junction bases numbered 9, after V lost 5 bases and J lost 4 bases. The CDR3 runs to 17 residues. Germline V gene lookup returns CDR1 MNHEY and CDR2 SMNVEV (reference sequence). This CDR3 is CASSPRTSGMTYNEQFF. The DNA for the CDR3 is TGTGCCAGCAGTCCACGGACTAGCGGGATGACTTACAATGAGCAGTTCTTC.

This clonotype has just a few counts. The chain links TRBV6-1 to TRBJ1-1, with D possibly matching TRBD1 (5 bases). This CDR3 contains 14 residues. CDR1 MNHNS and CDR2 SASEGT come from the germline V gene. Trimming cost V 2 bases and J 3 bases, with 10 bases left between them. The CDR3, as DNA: TGTGCCAGCAGTGAATGGGGGGGAGACACTGAAGCTTTCTTT. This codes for CASSEWGGDTEAFF.

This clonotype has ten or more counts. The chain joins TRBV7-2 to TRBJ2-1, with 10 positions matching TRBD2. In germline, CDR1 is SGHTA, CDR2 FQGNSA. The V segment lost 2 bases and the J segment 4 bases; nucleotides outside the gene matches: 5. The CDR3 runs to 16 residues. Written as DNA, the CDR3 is TGTGCCAGCAGCTTACGAAGGACTAGCGGTTACAATGAGCAGTTCTTC. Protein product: CASSLRRTSGYNEQFF.

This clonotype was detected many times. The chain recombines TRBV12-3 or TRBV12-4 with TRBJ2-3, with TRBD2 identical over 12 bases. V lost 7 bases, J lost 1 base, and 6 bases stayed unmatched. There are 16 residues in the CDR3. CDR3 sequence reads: CASMTSGGLGTDTQYF. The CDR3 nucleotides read TGTGCCAGCATGACTAGCGGGGGCCTGGGCACAGATACGCAGTATTTT.

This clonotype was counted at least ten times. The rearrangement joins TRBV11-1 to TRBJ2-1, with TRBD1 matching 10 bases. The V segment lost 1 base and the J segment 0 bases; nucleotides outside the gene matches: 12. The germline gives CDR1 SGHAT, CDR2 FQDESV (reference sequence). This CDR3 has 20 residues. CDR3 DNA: TGTGCCAGCAGCTTAGATTGGGACAGGGGCTCGCCGGGCTCCTACAATGAGCAGTTCTTC. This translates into CASSLDWDRGSPGSYNEQFF.

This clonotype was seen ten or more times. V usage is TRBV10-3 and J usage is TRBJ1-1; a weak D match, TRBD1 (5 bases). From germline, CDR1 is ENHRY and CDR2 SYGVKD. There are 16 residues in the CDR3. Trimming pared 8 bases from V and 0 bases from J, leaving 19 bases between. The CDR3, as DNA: TGTGCCATCTCGAAGGAGAGGGGCGAGGTGAACACTGAAGCTTTCTTT. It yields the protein CAISKERGEVNTEAFF.

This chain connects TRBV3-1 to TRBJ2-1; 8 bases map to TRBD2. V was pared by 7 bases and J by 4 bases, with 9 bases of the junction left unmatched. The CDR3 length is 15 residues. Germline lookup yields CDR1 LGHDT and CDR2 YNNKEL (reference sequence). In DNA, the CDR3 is TGTGCCAGCAAATTGGGCCGGGGGGGGTACAATGAGCAGTTCTTC. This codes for CASKLGRGGYNEQFF.

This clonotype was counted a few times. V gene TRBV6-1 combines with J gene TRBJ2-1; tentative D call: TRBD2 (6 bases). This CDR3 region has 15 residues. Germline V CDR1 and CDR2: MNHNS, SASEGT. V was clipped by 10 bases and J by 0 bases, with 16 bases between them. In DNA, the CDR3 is TGTGCCATCCGCCAGGTGGGGGGCTCCTACAATGAGCAGTTCTTC. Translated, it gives CAIRQVGGSYNEQFF.